These 14 T cell receptor beta chains were sequenced from one sample in a study of blood T cells in healthy people across ages. A second 7 to 11 cycle PCR used barcoded and J-beta primers. TCRdb used MiXCR to reprocess the 5' RACE reads, holding one entry per CDR3 protein. Of fewer than 2 million distinct CDR3 sequences listed, approximately 40% are singletons. Sequencing was carried out using blood. These TCRs come from a human donor in good health.

CDR3 sequence (DNA): TGCGCCAGCAGCCAAGAAAGTGGGTGGGCGGAGACCTACAATGAGCAGTTCTTC. Amino acid sequence: CASSQESGWAETYNEQFF. The J gene is TRBJ2-1, the V gene TRBV4-3; D is ambiguous. Per germline, CDR1 LGHNA and CDR2 YSLEER. The germline V and J ends were trimmed by 0 bases and 2 bases, with 17 bases remaining between them. This CDR3 is 18 amino acids long.

The rearrangement uses TRBV7-9 and TRBJ2-7; the match to TRBD1 covers 9 bases. Looked up from germline, CDR1 is SEHNR and CDR2 is FQNEAQ (reference sequence). This CDR3 spans 14 amino acids. The V and J ends lost 5 bases and 5 bases, in that order; junction bases with no gene match: 7. The CDR3 bases are TGTGCCAGCAGCAACGGACAGGGGCTGAACGAGCAGTACTTC. Residues: CASSNGQGLNEQYF.

This clonotype has more than one count but fewer than ten. The chain links TRBV2 to TRBJ2-5; 9 bases line up with TRBD2. Germline assignment: CDR1 SNHLY and CDR2 FYNNEI. The V and J ends lost 5 bases and 4 bases, in that order; junction bases with no gene match: 11. CDR3 size: 16 residues. The CDR3 reads CASSSPSGEWGETQYF. The CDR3 DNA reads as TGTGCCAGCAGTTCACCTAGCGGGGAATGGGGAGAGACCCAGTACTTC.

Only a few counts were recorded for this clonotype. The gene calls are TRBV20-1 and TRBJ1-1; D is perhaps TRBD1 (6 bases). Germline V gene lookup returns CDR1 DFQATT and CDR2 SNEGSKA (reference sequence). This CDR3 comprises 13 residues. Trimming took 3 bases from V and 1 from J, leaving 9 bases between them. The CDR3 bases are TGCAGTGCTAGGGGGACACCGAACACTGAAGCTTTCTTT. This codes for CSARGTPNTEAFF.

V is TRBV7-9 and J is TRBJ1-1, with D possibly TRBD1 on 5 matching bases. V was trimmed by 5 bases and J by 1 base, leaving 14 bases between them. CDR1 SEHNR and CDR2 FQNEAQ come from the germline V gene (reference sequence). The CDR3 spans 15 residues. The CDR3, as DNA: TGTGCCAGCAGCCCCGTTGGGGGAAGGAACACTGAAGCTTTCTTT. It yields the protein CASSPVGGRNTEAFF.

This clonotype was seen a handful of times. The chain recombines TRBV21-1 with TRBJ2-7; the D segment call TRBD1 is taken from the table without a DNA check. TRBV21-1 is deemed a pseudogene. This CDR3 is built from 17 residues. As DNA, the CDR3 is TGTGCCAGCAGCTTCCGAAACCGGGACAGTCTTACCCTGGGGCAGTACTTC. This sequence encodes CASSFRNRDSLTLGQYF.

The chain employs TRBV20-1 and TRBJ1-5, with 8 bases fitting TRBD1. V dropped 8 bases and J dropped 4; count of bases not matched to a gene: 10. Germline V gives CDR1 DFQATT, CDR2 SNEGSKA (reference sequence). The length of the CDR3 is 14 residues. The CDR3 reads CSPTDRDRNQPQHF. In DNA, the CDR3 is TGCAGTCCAACGGACAGGGACCGAAATCAGCCCCAGCATTTT.

The chain carries TRBV12-3 or TRBV12-4 and TRBJ2-5; TRBD2 might be the D (6 bases). This CDR3 spans 14 amino acids. The V and J ends lost 3 bases and 4 bases respectively, with 12 bases between them. The CDR3 here is CASSLGGVSETQYF. In nucleotides, the CDR3 is TGTGCCAGCAGTTTGGGGGGTGTTTCAGAGACCCAGTACTTC.

This sequence joins TRBV6-5 and TRBJ1-5; the D is unclear. CDR3 size: 15 residues. The V and J ends lost 6 bases and 4 bases respectively, with 16 bases between them. CDR1 is MNHEY and CDR2 is SVGAGI in the germline V gene. The CDR3 sequence is CASSPPGKSNQPQHF. DNA for the CDR3: TGTGCCAGCAGCCCTCCGGGGAAGTCAAATCAGCCCCAGCATTTT.

The chain has TRBV7-2 and TRBJ2-7; TRBD1 agrees at 8 bases. V dropped 5 bases and J dropped 7; count of bases not matched to a gene: 13. CDR3 length: 15 residues. The V gene's germline CDR1 is SGHTA and CDR2 FQGNSA. The CDR3 region is CASSTEGTGGLEQYF. The CDR3 region has the DNA TGTGCCAGCAGCACCGAGGGGACAGGAGGTTTGGAGCAGTACTTC.

This clonotype was seen a few times. The V and J genes are TRBV29-1 and TRBJ2-1, with D perhaps assigned TRBD1 or TRBD2 (5 bases each). CDR3 length equals 15 residues. In germline, CDR1 is SQVTM, CDR2 ANQGSEA. V dropped 3 bases and J dropped 8 bases, with 20 bases sitting between them. The CDR3: CSVDGGGVVLHEQFF. The CDR3 DNA sequence: TGCAGCGTTGATGGGGGTGGGGTAGTACTTCATGAGCAGTTCTTC.

The CDR3 DNA sequence: TGTGCCAGCAGTTTGGAGGCCACCGGGGAGCTGTTTTTT. Its protein product is CASSLEATGELFF. The chain uses TRBV11-2 and TRBJ2-2; TRBD2 is a possible D gene (5 bases). The CDR3 loop spans 13 amino acids. Per the germline V gene, CDR1 is SGHAT and CDR2 is FQNNGV. V lost 6 bases, J lost 4 bases, and 9 bases lay in between.

The V and J genes are TRBV12-3 or TRBV12-4 and TRBJ1-2; no firm D call. V lost 3 bases and J lost 5, with 16 bases in between. CDR3 size: 15 residues. CDR3 in amino acids: CASSLAALSPYGYTF. CDR3 nucleotide sequence: TGTGCCAGCAGTTTGGCAGCTTTATCCCCTTATGGCTACACCTTC.

The sample holds a few counts of this clonotype. The chain couples TRBV6-6 to TRBJ2-1; 9 bases fit TRBD2. With 2 bases clipped from V and 7 bases from J, the junction kept 9 bases outside the gene matches. CDR3 size: 16 residues. CDR1 is MNHNY and CDR2 is SVGAGI in the germline V gene (reference sequence). The CDR3 loop reads CASSYGSSGANNEQFF. In DNA, the CDR3 is TGTGCCAGCAGTTACGGGTCTAGCGGGGCGAATAATGAGCAGTTCTTC.